The following is a TCR beta chain sequence with its context. No cognate antigen has been identified for it. It has no much larger one-base neighbor in the sample; base qualities were not kept. Germline trimming: 8 bases from V, 6 bases from J; junction bases outside gene matches: 8. The germline V gene provides CDR1 MGHDK and CDR2 SYGVNS. Spanning cysteine to phenylalanine, the CDR3 consists of 13 amino acids. Only the CDR3 portion is preserved as DNA: 39 bases, with reading frame beginning at the first base. The cohort consisted of 650 to 700 healthy bone marrow donors. Cohort members were all nominally healthy when sampled, although unrecorded immune exposures were likely present. The donor tested CMV seropositive and was one of the 289 seropositive cohort members. Each donor provided a peripheral blood sample, and peripheral blood mononuclear cells were used for TCR beta sequencing. Genomic DNA extraction from the blood cell samples was performed with the Qiagen DNeasy Blood Extraction Kit.

Libraries were prepared through the immunoSEQ multiplex PCR assay. A mixture of 60 forward primers for TCR Vbeta segments and 13 reverse primers for TCR Jbeta segments was used in the multiplex PCR. A multiplex PCR assay on genomic DNA amplified the CDR3 region of rearranged TCR beta genes. On the Illumina HiSeq System, the amplified TCR beta libraries were sequenced as 87-base-pair reads. The paper's processing steps were these. A later analysis tallied 75 million to 85 million unique TCR beta chains across the approximately 670 repertoires, and approximately 12 million of those chains were shared by two or more donors. Raw reads were error-corrected and collapsed into unique sequences with a nearest-neighbor algorithm that merged closely related sequences to remove PCR and sequencing errors. To assign V, D and J gene segments, CDR3 sequences were aligned to IMGT reference sequences. For a sequence to be retained, a match of at least six nucleotides to both a V gene segment and a J gene segment was required. Rearrangements were called productive when the CDR3 lacked stop codons and stayed in frame with V and J; all others were non-productive. Following IMGT convention, CDR3 was defined as the stretch from the second conserved V-encoded cysteine up to the conserved J-encoded phenylalanine. In an earlier analysis of around 600 of the donors, sequences lacking an unambiguous match to a single V gene segment were excluded. An earlier analysis of 587 of the donors classified V segments as functional when productive rearrangements were above 56.7% and as segregating when the standard deviation between donors was above 5%. A statistical classification framework was developed to diagnose cytomegalovirus status using the catalog of TCR beta chain sequences. A later analysis assigned V and J genes by comparing TCR nucleotide sequences with IMGT/GENE-DB human TR gene sequences. A later analysis assigned CDR3 sequences and most-parsimonious VDJ recombination scenarios with the TCRdist pipeline. In a later analysis, every TCR beta chain was defined by the combination of its CDR3 amino acid sequence and its V-gene family, and reads without a unique V-gene family were dropped. As a way to deal with suspected cross-contamination and a sequencing artifact, a later analysis dropped roughly 620 nucleotide sequences that were highly shared and had low generation probability. In a later analysis, a clonal expansion index for each public chain was calculated from normalized within-repertoire ranks of inferred template counts. Generation probabilities in a later analysis came from a VDJ recombination model fitted to out-of-frame rearrangements, and those results were checked against IGoR. In a later analysis, hypergeometric tests were used to score TCR-TCR, TCR-HLA and TCR-CMV co-occurrence, with a repertoire-size bias correction applied to TCR pairs. In a later analysis, false discovery rates were estimated by permuting HLA or CMV assignments 20 times. In a later analysis, co-occurring TCRs were grouped using DBSCAN, and TCRdist sequence similarity was added for clustering within HLA-allele-positive subsets. Repertoires with fewer than 30,000 or more than 120,000 public chains were left out of co-occurrence clustering, as were five repertoires with anomalous nucleotide sharing. TCRdb took over this immuneACCESS table, retaining in-frame rearrangements with V and J assigned. Such tables are incomplete; in checked studies, under half of the missing clones stem from an unresolved V gene, and the remainder is unexplained. D and trimming were read from the DNA, whereas the V and J calls and clone size are those reported in that table. For this sample the table gives about 130,000 clones, of which about 70% were detected only once. The ten largest clones capture around 2.7% of the sample.

This entry comes from a study of cytomegalovirus exposure and HLA in healthy donors (dated by TCRdb to about 2017). With regard to the full study: An earlier analysis of several hundred of the donors reported roughly 300 Gb of sequence data and about 120 million unique TCR beta sequences obtained from approximately 180 million T cells. Typing coverage differed by locus: A, B, C, DRB1 and DQB1 were typed in about 620-640 donors, DQA1 in roughly 510, DPA1 in 600 to 610, and DPB1 in 450 to 480. Using immunosequencing, the study profiled T cell repertoires from around 680 subjects and related those repertoires to cytomegalovirus serostatus. A handful of DR-DQ haplotypes were handled as single units for association and clustering because linkage in the cohort was strong. To decide whether each TCR beta V gene segment behaved as functional or pseudogenic, an earlier analysis of 587 of the donors relied on high-throughput TCR beta sequencing. To predict cytomegalovirus infection status, the study combined high-throughput TCR immunosequencing, statistical association of individual TCRs with disease status, and machine learning. Every repertoire in the discovery cohort had been generated on one and the same sequencing platform. The genetic ancestry cluster associated with self-reported Caucasian donors included over 80% of the roughly 390 genotyped donors. Class I and class II HLA loci were covered by the typing at four-digit resolution. In the later analysis, no new phenotypic data were used to find candidate immune exposures; instead, reliance was placed on TCR beta sequences and their occurrence across donors. A later genetic analysis used genome-wide SNP genotypes for about 60% of the roughly 700 donors, treating that subset as a discovery cohort. Approximately 310 gigabases of sequencing data and tens of millions of unique TCR sequences were included in an early release covering 550 to 800 HLA-typed donors. Donor age, sex, ethnicity and CMV serostatus were collected together with the repertoire data. To study patterns of TCR occurrence, a later analysis re-analyzed previously published TCR beta repertoires from hundreds of donors and added high-resolution HLA genotyping. Along with the approximately 650-subject first cohort, a separate validation cohort of around 110 different subjects was used. Across 398 genotyped donors of the cohort, an average of approximately 220,000 unique TCR beta nucleotide sequences per donor were sequenced, and about a sixth of those sequences were non-productive. The study aimed to test whether cataloging public T cell receptors could reveal signatures of past pathogen exposure. The study at large found these results: This cohort had only TCR beta chains sequenced, and the lack of alpha or paired-chain data limited which features could be detected. According to a later genetic analysis, donors in an Asian-associated ancestry cluster had fewer N-insertions in productive TCRs than the approximately 700-donor mean. In a later analysis, HLA-associated TCR beta chains showed more clonal expansion and lower generation probabilities than non-associated chains that were equally common. The study listed approximately 150 TCR beta chains as associated with cytomegalovirus. Because counts were too low, seventeen rarely observed V segments, including chromosome 9 orphons, were excluded from the earlier analysis of around 640 of the donors. Because HLA typing was missing for some donors at each locus, association tests included only the typed subset. The classifier was reported to diagnose cytomegalovirus status with high specificity and sensitivity in both the original and validation cohorts. Correlated functional status among segregating V segments might reflect linkage disequilibrium, but an unknown experimental factor could not be ruled out. In an earlier analysis of some 500 of the donors, most TCR beta V segments were observed in productive rearrangements about 87% or about 30% of the time, broadly matching IMGT annotations. A further reported finding was that TCR beta sequences accurately predicted the HLA-A and HLA-B alleles for most subjects in the first cohort. The presence/absence analyses assumed that sequencing depth was roughly uniform across donors, and that assumption may not be true. In a later analysis, the rate of TCR association differed among HLA loci, with DRB1 alleles having the most associated TCRs and HLA-C alleles having the fewest. Some IMGT-functional V segments, including TRBV6-2 and TRBV6-3, could not be told apart with the 87-base-pair reads, so those segments were excluded. Specific HLA alleles were associated with 15,000 to 20,000 TCR beta sequences at a false discovery rate of 0.05 in a later analysis. In a later analysis, most CMV-associated TCR beta chains were found to appear HLA-restricted, with HLA associations seemingly driven largely by CMV exposure. According to a later analysis, parvovirus B19, influenza, CMV and Epstein-Barr virus appeared linked to several top co-occurrence clusters. CMV serostatus was the only immune exposure information available for the cohort. In vitro tests confirmed that three of the cytomegalovirus-associated TCR beta chains recognize cytomegalovirus antigens. The authors suggested that the approach could potentially be generalized to other disease states and immunological phenotypes. While some public TCRs were present in many individuals, most TCR sequences turned up only very rarely across donors. V-gene and J-gene trimming of TCR beta chains was associated with a missense DCLRE1C variant in a later genetic analysis, and the association was replicated in an independent cohort. When HLA alleles, especially DR and DQ, strongly co-occurred, TCR associations were difficult to assign to individual alleles. A group of highly shared sequence variants was considered likely to be a technical artifact of the sequencing pipeline.

Recombination linked TRBV25-1 to TRBJ2-7, with 9 central nucleotides matching TRBD1. Material: PBMCs. The clonotype was recovered from a woman in her fifties or sixties in good health and CMV-seropositive. This receptor carries the CDR3 CASQGGQGSEQYF. The bases read TGTGCCAGCCAGGGGGGACAGGGTTCCGAGCAGTACTTC.